Only a few counts were recorded for the clone carrying this T cell receptor (beta chain). The sample is drawn from a study of T-cell memory formation after mild COVID-19. TCRdb itself ran the 5' RACE reads through MiXCR, one entry per CDR3 protein. The sample consists of 550,000 to 700,000 distinct CDR3 sequences, around a sixth of them appearing once. The CDR3 sequence is 15 residues long. The V gene lost 7 bases and the J gene lost 7 bases, with 23 bases spanning the gap. Sample: PBMCs or a T cell subset sorted from them (not recorded which). This sequence originates from an adult woman who had mild COVID-19 (a few samples of this study predate the infection). Cell type and time point are not known. V usage is TRBV12-3 or TRBV12-4 and J usage is TRBJ2-7; D gene uncertain. CDR3 region: CASTYPPPLGKEQYF. For the CDR3, the DNA is TGTGCCAGCACCTACCCCCCACCTCTTGGTAAGGAGCAGTACTTC.